This T cell receptor (beta chain) originates from a study of T cell responses to AZD1222 COVID-19 vaccine (dated by TCRdb to about 2021). Study-level background: A total of 240 or so trial participants underwent TCR sequencing, of whom about 210 had received two doses of AZD1222 and around 25 had received two doses of the MenACWY control vaccine. Trial participants were enrolled by age into subgroups of 18-55, 56-69 and 70-plus years, and around 150, 29 and 61 TCR-sequenced participants, respectively, were included in these subgroups.

The label giving this sample's time point can be read as: baseline before first vaccination. The label giving this sample's treatment or condition can be read as: meningococcal conjugate vaccine given as trial control. Vaccinee samples came from UK trials COV001 and COV002, including a single-blind randomized controlled phase 2/3 trial of AZD1222 (ChAdOx1 nCoV-19) in healthy adults. For TCRbeta chain sequencing, PBMC samples were collected from trial participants at day 0 and at day 28 after the second dose. Remarks on this clone: The clone's antigen remains unknown. No much larger clone is present one base from it, and per-base qualities are unavailable.

The CDR3 numbers 11 residues from cysteine through phenylalanine. CDR3 DNA only is kept here, 33 bases in frame from base 1. At the junction V is shortened by 6 bases and J by 3 bases, with 5 bases in between. Looking up the germline V gene yields CDR1 SQVTM and CDR2 ANQGSEA. Results the study describes overall, beyond this receptor: The vaccine-associated CD4 TCRs covered the entire spike protein, and the dominant responses fell in regions 160-218 and 743-854. Most participants were white British and females outnumbered males, and the authors suggested that clonal diversity may have been underestimated. Conclusions about previously exposed vaccinees are limited because only 5 or 6 AZD1222 recipients were SARS-CoV-2 seropositive at baseline. Because no day 14 peak-response samples were available, repertoires were characterized only after the peak T cell response. In the small 56-69-year group, the increase in depth fell short of significance, most likely because of low power. After two AZD1222 doses, spike-specific TCR breadth and depth were significantly higher than at day 0 and than in MenACWY recipients. Epitopes outside the regions mutated in the B.1.351 and B.1.1.7 variants were reportedly recognized by nearly half of the unique spike-specific TCRs.

The CDR3 regions of human TCRbeta chains were subjected to immunosequencing. For the original study's pipeline: Repertoire TCRs were matched against a reference library of SARS-CoV-2-specific TCRs generated with the MIRA antigen-specificity platform. Breadth meant the fraction of unique TCRs that were SARS-CoV-2-associated, whereas depth meant the fraction of total T cells that were SARS-CoV-2-associated. Using the MIRA data, each spike-specific TCR was mapped to the spike region that the TCR reacts to and placed in a CD4 or CD8 class. Log10-transformed breadth and depth values were compared by one-way ANOVA with Sidak's multiple comparisons tests. The source is immuneACCESS, and TCRdb retained only in-frame sequences with V and J called. Part of the clones is not carried over; for the studies checked, unresolved V genes explain less than half of this, and the remainder is unexplained. From that table come the V and J calls and clone size; the DNA was used to work out D and trimming. The sample table records 150,000 to 160,000 clones; about 86% of these occur just once. The top ten hold 4.5% to 6% of the sample.

Sample: peripheral blood, taken on day 0 of MenACWY control vaccination. The clonotype was recovered from an adult in good health. The chain employs TRBV29-1 and TRBJ2-2; the D gene cannot be resolved reliably. The CDR3 corresponds to CSVTDTGELFF. The nucleotide sequence is TGCAGCGTCACGGACACCGGGGAGCTGTTTTTT.